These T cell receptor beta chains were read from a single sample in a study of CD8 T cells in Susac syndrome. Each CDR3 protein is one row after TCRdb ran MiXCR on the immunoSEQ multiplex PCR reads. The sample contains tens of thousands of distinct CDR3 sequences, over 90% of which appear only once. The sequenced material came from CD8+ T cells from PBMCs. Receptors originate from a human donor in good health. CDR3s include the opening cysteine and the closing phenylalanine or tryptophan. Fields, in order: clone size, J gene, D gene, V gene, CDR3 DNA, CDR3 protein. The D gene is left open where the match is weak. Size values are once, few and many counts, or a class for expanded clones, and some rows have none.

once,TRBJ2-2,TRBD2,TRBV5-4,TGTGCCAGCACCGGGAATCTAGCGGGAGCCGGGGAGCTGTTTTTT,CASTGNLAGAGELFF
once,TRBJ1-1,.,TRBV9,TGTGCCAGCAGCGTTGCCGCCCCGGGCGACGCTTTCTTT,CASSVAAPGDAFF
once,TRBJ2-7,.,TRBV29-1,TGCAGCGTTGAACCCCACAACTCCTACGAGCAGTACTTC,CSVEPHNSYEQYF
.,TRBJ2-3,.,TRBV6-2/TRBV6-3,TGTGCCAGCGAAAATATGGGGGCGGTTCGGCCGGATACGCAGTATTTT,CASENMGAVRPDTQYF
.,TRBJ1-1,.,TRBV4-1,TGCGCCAGCAGCAAAGAGCAGGGGAACACTGAAGCTTTCTTT,CASSKEQGNTEAFF
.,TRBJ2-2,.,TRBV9,TGTGCCAGCAGCGTTTCGACTTCGAACACCGGGGAGCTGTTTTTT,CASSVSTSNTGELFF
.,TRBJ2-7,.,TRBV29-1,TGCAGCGTTGAAGACCGGGCCCTGGAGTCCTACGAGCAGTACTTC,CSVEDRALESYEQYF
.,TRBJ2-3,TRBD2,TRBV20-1,TGCAGTGCTGGGGGACTAGCGGGTTCGGGGGGCACAGATACGCAGTATTTT,CSAGGLAGSGGTDTQYF
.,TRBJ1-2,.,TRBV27,TGTGCCAGCAGTTTCACAGGGACCGCCAACTATGGCTACACCTTC,CASSFTGTANYGYTF
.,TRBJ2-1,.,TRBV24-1,TGTGCCACCAGTGATTTCATAGGATCCAGCTCCTACAATGAGCAGTTCTTC,CATSDFIGSSSYNEQFF
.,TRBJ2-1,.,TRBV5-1,TGCGCCAGCAGTCCCGAGAGGGGTGGAACCTACAATGAGCAGTTCTTC,CASSPERGGTYNEQFF
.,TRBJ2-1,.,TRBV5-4,TGTGCCAGCAGTATGGGACCGAACGATGAGCAGTTCTTC,CASSMGPNDEQFF